The 16 T cell receptor beta chains listed next were all sequenced from one sample in a study of blood T cell repertoires in COVID-19. Profiled with immunoSEQ multiplex PCR; TCRdb holds only in-frame clones, not every one. The sample records more than 9,000 clones, 70% to 90% being singletons. Sequencing used peripheral blood. Receptors originate from a woman in her sixties or seventies with active COVID-19.

The gene calls are TRBV7-2 and TRBJ2-5, with D possibly TRBD2 on 7 matching bases. The CDR3 loop spans 16 amino acids. Germline V gene sequence: CDR1 SGHTA, CDR2 FQGNSA. Trimming cost V 2 bases and J 5 bases, with 18 bases left between them. CDR3 loop: CASSLMGGRMWETQYF. The DNA for the CDR3 is TGTGCCAGCAGCTTAATGGGGGGGCGGATGTGGGAGACCCAGTACTTC.

The J gene is TRBJ2-1, the V gene TRBV25-1; 7 bases fit TRBD1. The trim removed 6 bases at V and 3 bases at J, leaving 11 bases unmatched. CDR1 and CDR2 from the germline V gene are MGHDK and SYGVNS. The CDR3 has 16 amino acids. CDR3 nucleotides: TGTGCCAGCAGAGGGGACAGCCCCACCGACTACAATGAGCAGTTCTTC. Its translation is CASRGDSPTDYNEQFF.

This clone was found once. The gene calls are TRBV28 and TRBJ1-2, with no clear D. Germline V gene data show CDR1 as MDHEN and CDR2 as SYDVKM. The CDR3 loop spans 18 amino acids. V was clipped by 3 bases and J by 4 bases, with 24 bases between them. CDR3 sequence reads: CASSFGGSGRTQLYGYTF. CDR3 nucleotide sequence: TGTGCCAGCAGTTTCGGAGGGAGTGGGAGGACGCAACTCTATGGCTACACCTTC.

The chain has TRBV5-1 and TRBJ2-3; a possible D gene is TRBD1 (7 bases). V lost 1 base and J 0 bases, leaving 15 bases between the germline ends. Germline V gene sequence: CDR1 SGHRS, CDR2 YFSETQ. There are 17 residues in the CDR3. The CDR3 sequence: CASSLWAGQPSTDTQYF. The DNA for the CDR3 is TGCGCCAGCAGCTTGTGGGCGGGACAGCCTAGCACAGATACGCAGTATTTT.

This clone was detected a few times. This chain joins TRBV27 and TRBJ1-2; 9 bases agree with TRBD1. CDR1 and CDR2 from the germline V gene are MNHEY and SMNVEV (reference sequence). The CDR3 consists of 15 residues. Unmatched junction bases numbered 8, after V lost 4 bases and J lost 5 bases. The CDR3 sequence is CASSSGQGREYGYTF. The CDR3 DNA is TGTGCCAGCAGTTCCGGACAGGGGCGAGAATATGGCTACACCTTC.

CDR3 region: CASSMPQTGGNQPQHF. In DNA form, the CDR3 reads TGTGCCAGTAGTATGCCCCAGACAGGGGGCAATCAGCCCCAGCATTTT. The chain carries TRBV19 and TRBJ1-5, with TRBD1 matching over 8 bases. J lost 2 bases, V lost 3 bases, and 6 bases had no gene match. The CDR3 contains 16 residues. CDR1 is LNHDA and CDR2 is SQIVND in the germline V gene (reference sequence).

The V call is TRBV7-6, the J call TRBJ2-1, with 12 bases identical to TRBD2. Per germline, CDR1 SGHVS and CDR2 FNYEAQ. The CDR3 covers 18 residues. J gave up 0 bases and V 1 base, and 4 bases lay outside the gene matches. CDR3 region: CASSLGGLAGYSYNEQFF. The CDR3 DNA reads as TGTGCCAGCAGCTTAGGTGGACTAGCGGGATACTCCTACAATGAGCAGTTCTTC.

This clone was counted a few times. The CDR3 coding sequence is TGTGCCAGCAGCGACAGTCACAGGCACGAGCAGTACTTC. It is translated as CASSDSHRHEQYF. The rearrangement joins TRBV3-1 (or the pseudogene TRBV3-2) to TRBJ2-7, with a possible D match to TRBD1 (5 bases). This CDR3 spans 13 amino acids. The germline V gene encodes CDR1 LGHDT and CDR2 YNNKEL (reference sequence). Trimming shortened V by 5 bases and J by 5 bases, and 13 bases separated the two germline ends.

This clone was seen a single time. The chain uses TRBV3-1 (or the pseudogene TRBV3-2) and TRBJ2-3; 16 nucleotides agree with TRBD2. Germline V gene data show CDR1 as LGHDT and CDR2 as YNNKEL (reference sequence). The CDR3 is 18 residues long. V lost 4 bases, J lost 0 bases, and 4 bases stayed unmatched. This chain's CDR3 is CASSPGTSGGESTDTQYF. The CDR3 coding sequence is TGTGCCAGCAGCCCGGGGACTAGCGGGGGGGAAAGCACAGATACGCAGTATTTT.

V is TRBV15 and J is TRBJ2-5; D remains ambiguous. CDR3 length equals 13 residues. V lost 0 bases and J 5 bases, leaving 7 bases between the germline ends. CDR1 and CDR2 (germline): LNHNV, YYDKDF (reference sequence). CDR3 DNA sequence: TGTGCCACCAGCAGAGATACCCAGGAGACCCAGTACTTC. Translation gives CATSRDTQETQYF.

This chain uses TRBV5-1 with TRBJ2-1; 11 positions match TRBD2. Germline lookup yields CDR1 SGHRS and CDR2 YFSETQ. V lost 0 bases, J lost 9 bases, and 14 bases stayed unmatched. The CDR3 consists of 18 residues. CDR3 in amino acids: CASSLGGLAGGVVGEQFF. The CDR3, as DNA: TGCGCCAGCAGCTTGGGAGGGCTAGCGGGGGGAGTGGTCGGTGAGCAGTTCTTC. Combining the CDR3 with reference TRBV5-1 and TRBJ2-1 gives the whole variable domain KAGVTQTPRYLIKTRGQQVTLSCSPISGHRSVSWYQQTPGQGLQFLFEYFSETQRNKGNFPGRFSGRQFSNSRSEMNVSTLELGDSALYLCASSLGGLAGGVVGEQFFGPGTRLTVL.

J is TRBJ1-1 and V is TRBV15; tentatively, D is TRBD1 (6 bases). The CDR3 loop spans 15 amino acids. V was trimmed by 5 bases and J by 1 base, leaving 14 bases between them. The germline V gene encodes CDR1 LNHNV and CDR2 YYDKDF (reference sequence). The CDR3 coding sequence is TGTGCCACCAGCGGCCGCGGGGGGCGGAACACTGAAGCTTTCTTT. This encodes CATSGRGGRNTEAFF. Full variable domain (remainder filled in from reference TRBV15 and TRBJ1-1): DAMVIQNPRYQVTQFGKPVTLSCSQTLNHNVMYWYQQKSSQAPKLLFHYYDKDFNNEADTPDNFQSRRPNTSFCFLDIRSPGLGDTAMYLCATSGRGGRNTEAFFGQGTRLTVV.

The chain combines TRBV5-8 with TRBJ1-1, with 7 bases aligning to TRBD1. This CDR3 contains 13 residues. Germline CDR1 reads SGHTS; CDR2 reads YDEGEE. Trimming took 2 bases from V and 8 from J; bases not matched to a gene: 6. The CDR3 spells CASSLLRTGEAFF. DNA for the CDR3: TGTGCCAGCAGCTTACTGAGGACAGGAGAAGCTTTCTTT.

The rearrangement uses TRBV2 and TRBJ1-5, with D possibly TRBD1 on 5 matching bases. The germline V gene has CDR1 SNHLY and CDR2 FYNNEI. V was pared by 3 bases and J by 4 bases, with 13 bases between. The CDR3 extends over 15 amino acids. CDR3 sequence reads: CASSEGHRQNQPQHF. DNA of the CDR3: TGTGCCAGCAGTGAGGGGCACAGACAGAATCAGCCCCAGCATTTT.

This clone was recorded once. This chain joins TRBV7-2 and TRBJ1-1; D is uncertain. V gave up 1 base and J gave up 4 bases, with 16 bases separating them. The CDR3 runs 16 residues. Looked up from germline, CDR1 is SGHTA and CDR2 is FQGNSA. CDR3 coding DNA: TGTGCCAGCAGCTTAGAGAGGGTAGGTACAAGCACTGAAGCTTTCTTT. Protein sequence: CASSLERVGTSTEAFF.

This chain uses TRBV2 with TRBJ2-6; a weak D match, TRBD1 (6 bases). The CDR3 spans 15 residues. Trimming pared 2 bases from V and 2 bases from J, leaving 7 bases between. CDR1 and CDR2 (germline): SNHLY, FYNNEI. CDR3 DNA sequence: TGTGCCAGCAGTGAACAGGGGACTGGGGCCAACGTCCTGACTTTC. Amino acids: CASSEQGTGANVLTF.